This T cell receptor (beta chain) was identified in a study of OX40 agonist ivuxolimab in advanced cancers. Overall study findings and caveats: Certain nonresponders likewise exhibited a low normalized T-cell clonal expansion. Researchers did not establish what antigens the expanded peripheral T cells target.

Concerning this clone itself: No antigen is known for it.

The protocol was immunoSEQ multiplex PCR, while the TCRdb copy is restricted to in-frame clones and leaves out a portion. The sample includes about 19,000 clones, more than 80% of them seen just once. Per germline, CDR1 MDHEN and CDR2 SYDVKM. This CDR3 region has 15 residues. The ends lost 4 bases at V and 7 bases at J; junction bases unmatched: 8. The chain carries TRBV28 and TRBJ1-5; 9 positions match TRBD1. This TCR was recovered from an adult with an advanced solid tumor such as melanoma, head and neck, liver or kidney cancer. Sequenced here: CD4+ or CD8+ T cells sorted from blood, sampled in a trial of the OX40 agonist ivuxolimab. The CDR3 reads CASSYLTGGLQPQHF. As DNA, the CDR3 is TGTGCCAGCAGTTATCTGACAGGGGGGTTGCAGCCCCAGCATTTT.